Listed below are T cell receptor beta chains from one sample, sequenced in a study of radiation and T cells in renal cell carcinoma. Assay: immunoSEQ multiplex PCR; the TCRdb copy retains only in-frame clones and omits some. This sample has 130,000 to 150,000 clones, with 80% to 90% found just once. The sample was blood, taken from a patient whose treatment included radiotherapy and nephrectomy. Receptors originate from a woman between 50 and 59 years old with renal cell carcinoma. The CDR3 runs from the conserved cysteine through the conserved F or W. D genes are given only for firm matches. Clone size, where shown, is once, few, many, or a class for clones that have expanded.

cdr3_aa: CASAETATNEKLFF
cdr3_nt: TGTGCCAGTGCGGAGACAGCAACTAATGAAAAACTGTTTTTT
v_call: TRBV19
j_call: TRBJ1-4
d_call: NA
clone_size: NA

cdr3_aa: CASSLSVLAADTQYF
cdr3_nt: TGTGCCAGCAGTTTATCGGTTCTAGCGGCCGATACGCAGTATTTT
v_call: TRBV27
j_call: TRBJ2-3
d_call: TRBD2
clone_size: once

cdr3_aa: CASSPAERPYSNQPQHF
cdr3_nt: TGTGCCAGCAGCCCCGCCGAAAGACCTTATAGCAATCAGCCCCAGCATTTT
v_call: TRBV2
j_call: TRBJ1-5
d_call: NA
clone_size: NA

cdr3_aa: CASSFDRYGYTF
cdr3_nt: TGTGCCAGCAGCTTCGACAGGTATGGCTACACCTTC
v_call: TRBV7-7
j_call: TRBJ1-2
d_call: NA
clone_size: NA

cdr3_aa: CASSLAVPVDGYTF
cdr3_nt: TGTGCCAGCAGCTTAGCGGTTCCGGTGGATGGCTACACCTTC
v_call: TRBV7-2
j_call: TRBJ1-2
d_call: NA
clone_size: NA

cdr3_aa: CASGRGGTEAFF
cdr3_nt: TGTGCCAGCGGAAGAGGCGGGACTGAAGCTTTCTTT
v_call: TRBV5-6
j_call: TRBJ1-1
d_call: NA
clone_size: once

cdr3_aa: CASSLEGPYGYTF
cdr3_nt: TGTGCCAGCAGCTTGGAGGGGCCCTATGGCTACACCTTC
v_call: TRBV5-4
j_call: TRBJ1-2
d_call: NA
clone_size: once

cdr3_aa: CASSLLQGLWPRELFF
cdr3_nt: TGTGCCAGCAGCTTATTGCAGGGACTTTGGCCCAGGGAGCTGTTTTTT
v_call: TRBV7-9
j_call: TRBJ2-2
d_call: NA
clone_size: NA

cdr3_aa: CASLEGRAVANEQYF
cdr3_nt: TGTGCCAGCTTAGAGGGCAGGGCGGTCGCCAACGAGCAGTACTTC
v_call: TRBV28
j_call: TRBJ2-7
d_call: NA
clone_size: NA

cdr3_aa: CASSWYGLYGYTF
cdr3_nt: TGTGCCAGCAGTTGGTATGGTTTGTATGGCTACACCTTC
v_call: TRBV6-5
j_call: TRBJ1-2
d_call: NA
clone_size: NA

cdr3_aa: CASSPGVAGAYEQYF
cdr3_nt: TGTGCCAGCAGCCCAGGGGTAGCGGGGGCCTACGAGCAGTACTTC
v_call: TRBV2
j_call: TRBJ2-7
d_call: TRBD2
clone_size: NA

cdr3_aa: CASSSPNWYEQYF
cdr3_nt: TGTGCCAGCAGCTCCCCAAATTGGTACGAGCAGTACTTC
v_call: TRBV7-3
j_call: TRBJ2-7
d_call: NA
clone_size: NA